These 30 T cell receptor beta chains originate from one sample sequenced in a study of blood T cell repertoires in COVID-19. Sequencing used immunoSEQ multiplex PCR; TCRdb keeps in-frame clones, though not all of them. The sample consists of 230,000 or so clones, around 84% of them appearing once. The sample comprised peripheral blood. Receptors originate from a man aged 25 to 40 with active or convalescent COVID-19.

The chain employs TRBV6-5 and TRBJ2-7; 13 bases fit TRBD2. Trimming took 2 bases from V and 3 from J; bases not matched to a gene: 4. CDR3 size: 16 residues. From germline, CDR1 is MNHEY and CDR2 SVGAGI. For the CDR3, the DNA is TGTGCCAGCAGTTACCTAGGACTAGCGGGAGTCTACGAGCAGTACTTC. Translated: CASSYLGLAGVYEQYF.

This CDR3 is CASSSAEGGSYEQFF. The CDR3 DNA sequence: TGTGCCAGCAGTTCCGCGGAGGGAGGGTCTTATGAGCAGTTCTTC. The chain links TRBV6-6 to TRBJ2-1; 7 nucleotides line up with TRBD2. From germline, CDR1 is MNHNY and CDR2 SVGAGI (reference sequence). CDR3 length equals 15 residues. Trimming took 4 bases from V and 8 from J; bases not matched to a gene: 11.

The V and J genes are TRBV3-1 (or the pseudogene TRBV3-2) and TRBJ1-1, with D possibly TRBD1 on 5 matching bases. The CDR3 consists of 16 residues. Germline V gene sequence: CDR1 LGHDT, CDR2 YNNKEL (reference sequence). V was pared by 4 bases and J by 2 bases, with 17 bases between. The DNA for the CDR3 is TGTGCCAGCAGCCGCGGGGCTCAGGGCTACAACACTGAAGCTTTCTTT. Its protein is CASSRGAQGYNTEAFF.

DNA of the CDR3: TGTGCCAGCAGCCGCGAGGGAGAGACCCAGTACTTC. Residues: CASSREGETQYF. The chain recombines TRBV7-7 with TRBJ2-5, with a possible D match to TRBD2 (5 bases). The CDR3 is 12 residues long. The V end was cut by 5 bases, the J end by 4 bases, with 8 bases between. In germline, CDR1 is SSHAT, CDR2 FNYEAQ (reference sequence).

This rearrangement joins TRBV4-3 to TRBJ2-7; 8 positions match TRBD1. The V and J ends lost 0 bases and 2 bases, in that order; junction bases with no gene match: 6. Germline CDR1 and CDR2: LGHNA and YSLEER. The CDR3 is 16 residues long. The CDR3 DNA is TGCGCCAGCAGCCAAGATGGGACAGGCAACACCTACGAGCAGTACTTC. This codes for CASSQDGTGNTYEQYF.

The chain couples TRBV4-1 to TRBJ2-3; 8 positions agree with TRBD2. The ends lost 1 base at V and 1 base at J; junction bases unmatched: 4. CDR3 size: 16 residues. Germline-derived CDR1 and CDR2 are MGHRA and YSYEKL. CDR3 loop: CASSQGTSGGTDTQYF. DNA of the CDR3: TGCGCCAGCAGCCAAGGAACTAGCGGAGGCACAGATACGCAGTATTTT.

This sequence joins TRBV3-1 (or the pseudogene TRBV3-2) and TRBJ1-1; D is unresolved. Trimming stripped 5 bases from V and 1 base from J, with 11 bases between. The CDR3 loop spans 14 amino acids. The germline V gene encodes CDR1 LGHDT and CDR2 YNNKEL (reference sequence). The CDR3 region is CASSSGEQNTEAFF. The CDR3, as DNA: TGTGCCAGCAGCTCCGGGGAGCAGAACACTGAAGCTTTCTTT.

V gene TRBV28 combines with J gene TRBJ1-5; D is perhaps TRBD1 (6 bases). The V gene's germline CDR1 is MDHEN and CDR2 SYDVKM. V was trimmed by 6 bases and J by 0 bases, leaving 12 bases between them. The CDR3 sequence is 15 residues long. The CDR3 coding sequence is TGTGCCAGCAGCCATAAGGGGGTTAGCAATCAGCCCCAGCATTTT. This codes for CASSHKGVSNQPQHF.

V usage is TRBV18 and J usage is TRBJ2-1; D gene unclear. The CDR3 spans 16 residues. V was cut by 4 bases and J by 0 bases, with 13 bases left in between. CDR1 KGHSH and CDR2 LQKENI come from the germline V gene. The CDR3 sequence: CASSHASSGSYNEQFF. The CDR3 DNA is TGTGCCAGCTCACACGCGTCGTCGGGCTCCTACAATGAGCAGTTCTTC.

The V call is TRBV7-2, the J call TRBJ1-2; 7 nucleotides align to TRBD1. V lost 3 bases, J lost 4 bases, and 8 bases stayed unmatched. This CDR3 has 15 residues. The V gene's germline CDR1 is SGHTA and CDR2 FQGNSA. DNA of the CDR3: TGTGCCAGCAGCTTTATGACAGGGAGGATCTATGGCTACACCTTC. Its translation is CASSFMTGRIYGYTF.

The genes are TRBV19 and TRBJ2-1; 9 nucleotides line up with TRBD2. The junction had 10 bases not matched to a gene; V was cut back by 1 base and J by 3 bases. Per the germline V gene, CDR1 is LNHDA and CDR2 is SQIVND (reference sequence). The CDR3 loop spans 18 amino acids. CDR3 coding DNA: TGTGCCAGTAGTATAGGGGGAGGGCTAGCGGGAAGCTACAATGAGCAGTTCTTC. It is translated as CASSIGGGLAGSYNEQFF. Full variable domain (missing parts from reference TRBV19 and TRBJ2-1): DGGITQSPKYLFRKEGQNVTLSCEQNLNHDAMYWYRQDPGQGLRLIYYSQIVNDFQKGDIAEGYSVSREKKESFPLTVTSAQKNPTAFYLCASSIGGGLAGSYNEQFFGPGTRLTVL.

The chain couples TRBV28 to TRBJ2-3; possibly TRBD1 for D (5 bases). Germline lookup yields CDR1 MDHEN and CDR2 SYDVKM. V gave up 5 bases and J gave up 8 bases, with 5 bases separating them. The CDR3 runs to 10 residues. CDR3 bases: TGTGCCAGCAGTGGGGCTACGCAGTATTTT. This sequence encodes CASSGATQYF. Based on the CDR3 plus reference TRBV28 and TRBJ2-3, the full variable domain is DVKVTQSSRYLVKRTGEKVFLECVQDMDHENMFWYRQDPGLGLRLIYFSYDVKMKEKGDIPEGYSVSREKKERFSLILESASTNQTSMYLCASSGATQYFGPGTRLTVL.

The rearrangement links TRBV28 to TRBJ1-3; D is undetermined. Germline CDR1 reads MDHEN; CDR2 reads SYDVKM. The V gene lost 7 bases and the J gene lost 2 bases, with 15 bases spanning the gap. The CDR3 spans 15 residues. CDR3 residues: CASTLASRPGNTIYF. The CDR3 DNA sequence: TGTGCCAGCACGTTAGCCTCCAGACCTGGAAACACCATATATTTT.

This chain joins TRBV10-2 and TRBJ2-7; a possible D gene is TRBD2 (6 bases). Germline V lookup: CDR1 WSHSY, CDR2 SAAADI. The CDR3 is made up of 15 amino acids. Trimming left V 3 bases short and J 0 bases short, with 12 bases between. CDR3 loop: CASSDPGGTSYEQYF. DNA for the CDR3: TGCGCCAGCAGTGACCCCGGCGGGACCTCCTACGAGCAGTACTTC.

This chain uses TRBV18 with TRBJ2-5, with 7 bases that match TRBD1. Germline CDR1 and CDR2: KGHSH and LQKENI. The CDR3 runs to 14 residues. V gave up 5 bases and J gave up 4 bases; unmatched junction bases: 7. The CDR3 DNA reads TGTGCCAGCTCAGGAAGGACAGGACCAGAGACCCAGTACTTC. Its translation: CASSGRTGPETQYF. Using reference TRBV18 and TRBJ2-5 for the parts outside the CDR3, the full variable domain is NAGVMQNPRHLVRRRGQEARLRCSPMKGHSHVYWYRQLPEEGLKFMVYLQKENIIDESGMPKERFSAEFPKEGPSILRIQQVVRGDSAAYFCASSGRTGPETQYFGPGTRLLVL.

In its sample, this clone was seen a few times. The V call is TRBV19, the J call TRBJ2-7, with a weak D call TRBD2 (6 bases). Trimming removed 6 bases from V and 1 base from J, with 10 bases in between. The CDR3 is 13 amino acids. CDR1 LNHDA and CDR2 SQIVND come from the germline V gene (reference sequence). The CDR3 region has the DNA TGTGCCAGTAGCACCGGACTATCCTACGAGCAGTACTTC. This encodes CASSTGLSYEQYF.

This chain uses TRBV12-3 or TRBV12-4 with TRBJ2-1; no clear D gene. The CDR3 runs 12 residues. Trimming removed 1 base at V and 10 bases at J, with 8 bases between. The CDR3 is CASSLGLWEQFF. In nucleotides, the CDR3 is TGTGCCAGCAGTTTAGGGCTCTGGGAGCAGTTCTTC.

The chain employs TRBV24-1 and TRBJ2-1; 9 bases are shared with TRBD2. The CDR3 sequence is 15 residues long. Germline V gene lookup returns CDR1 KGHDR and CDR2 SFDVKD. J lost 1 base, V lost 10 bases, and 7 bases had no gene match. In nucleotides, the CDR3 is TGTGCCACTTCGGGCGGGGGGGCGTCCTACAATGAGCAGTTCTTC. Translated: CATSGGGASYNEQFF.

The chain joins TRBV6-6 to TRBJ1-2; 7 nucleotides line up with TRBD1. The junction had 5 bases not matched to a gene; V was cut back by 2 bases and J by 2 bases. Germline V gene data show CDR1 as MNHNY and CDR2 as SVGAGI (reference sequence). The CDR3 length is 15 residues. Here the CDR3 DNA reads TGTGCCAGCAGTTACCCGGCAGGGGGAAACTATGGCTACACCTTC. Translation gives CASSYPAGGNYGYTF.

The chain employs TRBV7-9 and TRBJ1-1, with unresolved D. The CDR3 loop spans 13 amino acids. Germline CDR1 and CDR2: SEHNR and FQNEAQ (reference sequence). Between the trimmed V and J ends, which lost 3 bases and 10 bases, there was a span of 15 bases. Here the CDR3 reads CASSFTLAPVAFF. The CDR3 DNA reads as TGTGCCAGCAGCTTTACCCTTGCACCGGTAGCTTTCTTT.

In nucleotides, the CDR3 is TGTGCCAGCAGCGTGCAAGCGAACACTGAAGCTTTCTTT. Encoded protein: CASSVQANTEAFF. This chain uses TRBV9 with TRBJ1-1; no clear D gene. The germline V and J ends were trimmed by 2 bases and 1 base, with 6 bases remaining between them. This CDR3 contains 13 residues. Germline loops: CDR1 SGDLS, CDR2 YYNGEE.

The CDR3 coding sequence is TGTGCCAGCAGTACCTCCGGACAGGGATCCGAGCAGTACTTC. Protein sequence: CASSTSGQGSEQYF. The V gene is TRBV28, the J gene TRBJ2-7; TRBD1 matches 8 bases. There are 14 residues in the CDR3. Trimming at V came to 5 bases and at J to 6 bases, leaving 9 bases not matched to a gene. The germline V gene encodes CDR1 MDHEN and CDR2 SYDVKM.

The chain links TRBV18 to TRBJ2-7, with D perhaps matching TRBD2 (6 bases). Per germline, CDR1 KGHSH and CDR2 LQKENI. The V gene lost 5 bases and the J gene lost 7 bases, with 18 bases spanning the gap. The CDR3 is 14 amino acids. The CDR3 DNA follows: TGTGCCAGCTCAGATTCGGGACTCCTCTATGAGCAGTACTTC. Its protein is CASSDSGLLYEQYF.

The chain recombines TRBV28 with TRBJ1-1; no clear D. Trimming took 4 bases from V and 4 from J, leaving 10 bases between them. The CDR3 loop spans 13 amino acids. The germline CDR1 and CDR2 sequences are MDHEN and SYDVKM. The CDR3 reads CASSSQRPTEAFF. The CDR3 nucleotides are TGTGCCAGCAGTTCTCAGAGGCCCACTGAAGCTTTCTTT. Drawing the rest from reference TRBV28 and TRBJ1-1, the complete variable domain is DVKVTQSSRYLVKRTGEKVFLECVQDMDHENMFWYRQDPGLGLRLIYFSYDVKMKEKGDIPEGYSVSREKKERFSLILESASTNQTSMYLCASSSQRPTEAFFGQGTRLTVV.

The chain couples TRBV6-2 or TRBV6-3 to TRBJ2-7, with D perhaps TRBD1 or TRBD2 (5 bases each). Trimming shortened V by 6 bases and J by 3 bases, and 9 bases separated the two germline ends. Germline CDR1 MNHEY, CDR2 SVGEGT. The CDR3 spans 12 residues. The chain's CDR3 is CASSRAGYEQYF. Written as DNA, the CDR3 is TGTGCCAGCAGCAGGGCGGGCTACGAGCAGTACTTC.

The chain has TRBV30 and TRBJ1-4; no definite D call. Looked up from germline, CDR1 is GTSNPN and CDR2 is SVGIG (reference sequence). V was pared by 3 bases and J by 5 bases, with 13 bases between. CDR3 length equals 14 residues. The CDR3 sequence: CAWSGRDLNEKLFF. DNA for the CDR3: TGTGCCTGGAGCGGTCGTGATTTGAATGAAAAACTGTTTTTT.

This rearrangement joins TRBV28 to TRBJ1-3, with D perhaps matching TRBD1 (5 bases). Germline CDR1 and CDR2: MDHEN and SYDVKM. V shed 5 bases and J shed 2 bases, with 13 bases lying between them. The CDR3 sequence is 15 residues long. The CDR3 sequence is CASSPLEGTGNTIYF. CDR3 coding DNA: TGTGCCAGCAGTCCCTTGGAGGGGACTGGAAACACCATATATTTT.

The chain employs TRBV7-9 and TRBJ1-2; D gene unclear. This CDR3 is built from 15 residues. Germline V gives CDR1 SEHNR, CDR2 FQNEAQ (reference sequence). With 5 bases removed from V and 4 bases from J, the gap between germline ends came to 17 bases. The DNA for the CDR3 is TGTGCCAGCAGCCCGGCGGCGGGCCGGAGCTATGGCTACACCTTC. It yields the protein CASSPAAGRSYGYTF.

V gene TRBV7-2 combines with J gene TRBJ2-7; D might be TRBD1 (5 bases). Germline assignment: CDR1 SGHTA and CDR2 FQGNSA. There are 14 residues in the CDR3. Between the trimmed V and J ends, which lost 4 bases and 9 bases, there was a span of 19 bases. The CDR3 loop reads CASSSQASRTVQYF. CDR3 sequence (DNA): TGTGCCAGCAGCTCACAGGCCTCTAGGACCGTGCAGTACTTC.

The rearrangement joins TRBV19 to TRBJ1-2; a weak D match, TRBD1 (6 bases). Trimming shortened V by 6 bases and J by 5 bases, and 10 bases separated the two germline ends. The CDR3 extends over 12 amino acids. The germline CDR1 and CDR2 sequences are LNHDA and SQIVND (reference sequence). CDR3 residues: CASRGRGYGYTF. The CDR3 DNA sequence: TGTGCCAGTAGAGGCAGGGGATATGGCTACACCTTC.